This T cell receptor (beta chain) was captured by sequencing in a study of blood T cell repertoires in COVID-19. Study-level information: COVID-19 samples from acute and convalescent phases originated in the United States, Italy and Spain. T cells, B-cell-depleted T cells, or PBMCs supplied cDNA or gDNA.

Germline CDR1 SGHTA, CDR2 FQGTGA. The CDR3 has 19 amino acids. The ends lost 1 base at V and 4 bases at J; junction bases unmatched: 13. As processed by the authors: Using reference gene primer amplification, nucleated cell counts were estimated. This table comes from immunoSEQ multiplex PCR, and its TCRdb copy is limited to in-frame clones, with some not included. V, J and clone size were drawn from that table, and D and trimming were deduced from the DNA. The profile shows some 70,000 clones, around 83% of them singletons. Sequencing used peripheral blood. V and J are TRBV7-3 and TRBJ2-3, with 11 positions matching TRBD2. This receptor was obtained from a man aged 50 to 60 with active COVID-19. The CDR3 DNA reads as TGTGCCAGCAGCTTAAAGCACCGGGTACTAGCGGGAGAGGCAGATACGCAGTATTTT. Its protein is CASSLKHRVLAGEADTQYF. The whole variable domain, remainder taken from reference TRBV7-3 and TRBJ2-3, is GAGVSQTPSNKVTEKGKYVELRCDPISGHTALYWYRQSLGQGPEFLIYFQGTGAADDSGLPNDRFFAVRPEGSVSTLKIQRTERGDSAVYLCASSLKHRVLAGEADTQYFGPGTRLTVL.